This TCR beta chain was sequenced during a study of T-cell memory formation after mild COVID-19. Study overall: TCR clustering was largely donor specific. The study's findings and limits: Clones that shrank (day 15 to 85) were balanced CD4/CD8, whereas later expanders leaned CD4+.

Germline V lookup: CDR1 SQVTM, CDR2 ANQGSEA. V lost 4 bases and J 6 bases, leaving 12 bases between the germline ends. The CDR3 loop spans 12 amino acids. 5'RACE primed from the constant segment yielded TCR alpha and TCR beta cDNA libraries bearing sample barcodes and UMIs. TCRdb itself ran the 5' RACE reads through MiXCR, one entry per CDR3 protein. The data contain roughly 620,000 distinct CDR3 sequences, roughly 18% of them singletons. As to this clonotype: Its antigen is still unknown.

This TCR was recovered from an adult woman who had mild COVID-19 (a few samples of this study predate the infection). Cell type and time point are not known. The chain combines TRBV29-1 with TRBJ1-1; tentative D call: TRBD1 (5 bases). The sequenced sample consisted of PBMCs or a T cell subset sorted from them (not recorded which). The CDR3 loop reads CSVGQQVAEAFF. CDR3 sequence (DNA): TGCAGCGTTGGTCAACAGGTCGCTGAAGCTTTCTTT.